This T cell receptor beta chain came from a study of T-cell reconstitution after alpha-beta-depleted transplantation in children (dated by TCRdb to the mid-2010s). At the level of the whole study: Using TCR repertoire profiling, the study followed T-cell immune reconstitution in a quantitative way in children after TCRalphabeta/CD19-depleted allogeneic hematopoietic cell transplantation. Summary of the overall study and its limitations: The apparently early recovery of alphabetaT-cell counts about two months after transplant reportedly depended on only several hundred rapidly expanded clones that came from non-depleted graft cells. Over the following months the frequencies of hyperexpanded clones went down, and after one year T-cell counts and TCRbeta diversity were mostly credited to newly produced T cells. In some patients, high TCRbeta diversity at day 60 was attributed to recipient T cells and intrathymic progenitors that had survived conditioning.

The treatment or condition label, as the study defines it: allogeneic hematopoietic cell transplantation with graft depleted of TCRalphabeta T cells and CD19 B cells. Transplant recipients were children who received TCRalphabeta/CD19-depleted allogeneic hematopoietic cell grafts. This clonotype was seen repeatedly, ten times or more. Its antigen is unknown. The input lacks base qualities; no much larger clone sits a single base away. Library construction relied on PCR. The data were produced on an Illumina HiSeq 2500. TCR libraries were prepared with molecular barcoding, using unique molecular identifiers to normalize TCRbeta repertoire quantification. TCRdb reprocessing: public reads trimmed at Q25 with fastp, clones called with MiXCR, in-frame beta chains kept. Each CDR3 protein appears once, grouped with its most common genes and DNA. Here the sample has fewer than 350,000 distinct CDR3 sequences; around 10% occur a single time. The ten largest clonotypes hold about 8% of the sample.

This specimen was PBMCs, taken before TCRalphabeta/CD19-depleted stem cell transplant. This clonotype was obtained from a boy less than two years old with acute myeloid leukemia, due to receive a stem cell transplant.

The DNA sequence is given as TGCAGTGCTAGAGATCGGGAAAAACTGTTTTTT. This sequence encodes CSARDREKLFF. The sequence joins TRBV20-1 to TRBJ1-4; no D segment can be confidently identified. The CDR3 runs 11 residues from the cysteine to the phenylalanine. Of all the DNA, just the CDR3 is kept, 33 bases in frame from base 1. Via the germline V gene (reference sequence), CDR1 is DFQATT and CDR2 SNEGSKA. The junction shows trimming of 0 bases on V and 8 bases on J, plus 4 bases between the germline ends.